Detailed here is one T cell receptor beta chain. Its target is not known. Amplified TCR beta CDR3 regions came from RNA transcripts. Researchers ran a first-round RT-PCR on the TCR CDR3 using the HTBI primer set. TCRdb re-called the multiplex PCR reads through MiXCR, storing one row per CDR3 protein. The sample lists 540,000 or so distinct CDR3 sequences, 46% occurring once. V was clipped by 6 bases and J by 3 bases; unmatched bases: 11. The CDR3 has 17 amino acids. Germline V gives CDR1 MGHDK, CDR2 SYGVNS. The data stem from a study of T cells in Graves' hyperthyroidism and ophthalmopathy. Regarding the study as a whole: For ophthalmopathy, model prediction preceded onset by a median roughly 6.2 months.

The chain couples TRBV25-1 to TRBJ2-2; 9 nucleotides agree with TRBD1. Sequencing input: peripheral blood or thyroid tissue (not recorded which). The source of this sequence is an adult woman with Graves' disease, either hyperthyroidism or ophthalmopathy (not recorded which). CDR3 sequence: CASRDYRGLADTGELFF. CDR3 DNA: TGTGCCAGCAGAGACTACAGGGGGCTGGCAGACACCGGGGAGCTGTTTTTT.